The clone carrying this T cell receptor (beta chain) was seen just once. Its matching antigen is unknown. This entry is derived from a study of OX40 agonist ivuxolimab in advanced cancers. Study summary: Ivuxolimab, an antibody acting as an agonist of OX40 (CD134), was used to treat patients. The study reported partial responses in three patients: one hepatocellular carcinoma, two cutaneous melanoma. Regarding the study as a whole: Certain nonresponders additionally had low normalized T-cell clonal expansion.

The data were produced by immunoSEQ multiplex PCR, yet TCRdb's version contains in-frame clones alone and is incomplete. This table has 50,000 or so clones, over 80% appearing once. The germline V gene has CDR1 WSHSY and CDR2 SAAADI. The CDR3 is 13 residues long. With 8 bases clipped from V and 5 bases from J, the junction kept 7 bases outside the gene matches. The material sequenced was CD4+ or CD8+ T cells sorted from blood, taken in a trial of the OX40 agonist ivuxolimab. The clonotype comes from an adult with an advanced solid tumor such as melanoma, head and neck, liver or kidney cancer. This rearrangement joins TRBV10-2 to TRBJ2-5; 8 nucleotides match TRBD2. CDR3 nucleotides: TGCGCCAGCTTTGGCGGGAGGATGGAGACCCAGTACTTC. It translates to CASFGGRMETQYF.